The 14 T cell receptor beta chains in this list originate from one sample, sequenced in a study of prognosis after radiotherapy for stage I lung cancer. Genomic DNA yielded TCR beta CDR3, amplified by two-round multiplex PCR. Gene-specific primers for each TRBV and TRBJ gene drove first-round PCR. A single record per CDR3 protein comes from TCRdb applying MiXCR to the multiplex PCR reads. This sample yields about 16,000 distinct CDR3 sequences, of which about 43% are seen a single time; approximately 44% belongs to the top ten. The sample consisted of PBMCs, taken before or after stereotactic body radiation therapy (not recorded which). These receptors originate from a donor over 45 with non-small cell lung cancer.

This clonotype occurred many times. The chain employs TRBV6-8 and TRBJ1-2; 9 nucleotides match TRBD1. V dropped 4 bases and J dropped 4; count of bases not matched to a gene: 7. The germline V gene has CDR1 MNHGY and CDR2 SAAAGT. This CDR3 spans 15 amino acids. CDR3 residues: CASSLTGTGFYGYTF. The CDR3 region has the DNA TGTGCCAGCAGTTTAACCGGGACAGGGTTCTATGGCTACACCTTC.

The sample holds one count of this clonotype. The V and J genes are TRBV6-4 and TRBJ1-6; tentative D call: TRBD1 (6 bases). The germline V gene has CDR1 MRHNA and CDR2 SNTAGT. Trimming left V 10 bases short and J 8 bases short, with 21 bases between. This CDR3 has 15 residues. CDR3 nucleotide sequence: TGTGCCAACAGGGACCTGGAGACAGGCCATTCACCCCTCCACTTT. Translating it yields CANRDLETGHSPLHF.

This clonotype was observed once. The chain has TRBV12-3 or TRBV12-4 and TRBJ2-3; D not certain. V was trimmed by 3 bases and J by 5 bases, leaving 12 bases between them. This CDR3 region has 14 residues. CDR3 in DNA: TGTGCCAGCAGTTTTTGGCGGATTGTAGATACGCAGTATTTT. This codes for CASSFWRIVDTQYF.

The gene calls are TRBV9 and TRBJ2-3; 9 bases are shared with TRBD2. The V and J ends lost 3 bases and 2 bases, in that order; junction bases with no gene match: 4. This CDR3 region has 15 residues. CDR1 SGDLS and CDR2 YYNGEE come from the germline V gene. The CDR3 DNA follows: TGTGCCAGCAGCGCAGGCGGGAGGGTCACAGATACGCAGTATTTT. It translates to CASSAGGRVTDTQYF. The full variable domain, its missing parts supplied by reference TRBV9 and TRBJ2-3, is DSGVTQTPKHLITATGQRVTLRCSPRSGDLSVYWYQQSLDQGLQFLIQYYNGEERAKGNILERFSAQQFPDLHSELNLSSLELGDSALYFCASSAGGRVTDTQYFGPGTRLTVL.

This clonotype was seen many times. The DNA for the CDR3 is TGTGCCAGCAGCCAATCTAGGCATACCACGAACACCGGGGAGCTGTTTTTT. It codes for CASSQSRHTTNTGELFF. The V call is TRBV16, the J call TRBJ2-2; D not resolved. The CDR3 runs to 17 residues. V shed 0 bases and J shed 0 bases, with 11 bases lying between them. Per germline, CDR1 KGHSY and CDR2 FQNENV.

Note on this clonotype: A much more abundant neighbour one base away suggests this may be a read error. The CDR3 region is CASSSQMENTEAFF. The CDR3 DNA is TGCGCCAGCAGCTCCCAGATGGAGAACACTGAAGCTTTCTTT. The J gene is TRBJ1-1, the V gene TRBV5-1; no reliable D call. V dropped 3 bases and J dropped 1 base, with 10 bases sitting between them. From germline, CDR1 is SGHRS and CDR2 YFSETQ. This CDR3 comprises 14 residues.

This clonotype was counted ten times or more. This chain joins TRBV19 and TRBJ1-5; D is unresolved. This CDR3 has 17 amino acids. Trimming removed 4 bases from V and 2 bases from J, with 18 bases in between. CDR1 is LNHDA, CDR2 SQIVND, per germline (reference sequence). The CDR3 sequence: CASSSTPRGWGNQPQHF. The CDR3, as DNA: TGTGCCAGTAGTAGCACCCCCCGGGGATGGGGCAATCAGCCCCAGCATTTT.

This clonotype has a single count. This sequence joins TRBV6-1 and TRBJ1-6; 7 bases align to TRBD1. From germline, CDR1 is MNHNS and CDR2 SASEGT. Trimming took 6 bases from V and 8 from J; bases not matched to a gene: 13. CDR3 length: 16 residues. The CDR3 bases are TGTGCCAGCAGGGGGTACAGGGGAGGGCTGGATTCACCCCTCCACTTT. Translating gives CASRGYRGGLDSPLHF.

This clonotype has ten or more counts. The chain has TRBV3-1 and TRBJ1-4, with D unclear. The V end was cut by 3 bases, the J end by 8 bases, with 7 bases between. Germline V lookup: CDR1 LGHDT, CDR2 YNNKEL (reference sequence). There are 12 residues in the CDR3. CDR3 loop: CASSHSTEKLFF. The CDR3, as DNA: TGTGCCAGCAGCCACTCAACAGAAAAACTGTTTTTT. The variable domain in full, completed from reference TRBV3-1 and TRBJ1-4, reads DTAVSQTPKYLVTQMGNDKSIKCEQNLGHDTMYWYKQDSKKFLKIMFSYNNKELIINETVPNRFSPKSPDKAHLNLHINSLELGDSAVYFCASSHSTEKLFFGSGTQLSVL.

As concerns this clonotype: Mismatch with germline at one junction end may stem from a read error. The V gene is TRBV7-2, the J gene TRBJ2-2; D unclear. Germline lookup yields CDR1 SGHTA and CDR2 FQGNSA. The CDR3 has 13 residues. The CDR3 DNA reads as TGCGCCAGCAGCTTAATAGAAGCCGGGGAGCTGTTTTTT. Its protein product is CASSLIEAGELFF.

A note on this clonotype: A junction end diverges from the germline sequence, so it may reflect a read error. The chain couples TRBV11-2 to TRBJ2-6; the D is unclear. From germline, CDR1 is SGHAT and CDR2 FQNNGV. The CDR3 is 17 residues long. CDR3: CASSLVFSVSGANVLTF. Written as DNA, the CDR3 is TGTGCCAGCAGCTTAGTCTTTTCGGTCTCTGGTGCCAACGTCCTGACTTTC.

By share, this clonotype counts as medium-sized. The rearrangement uses TRBV6-4 and TRBJ2-2; 9 bases match TRBD1. The CDR3 has 13 amino acids. Trimming cost V 10 bases and J 7 bases; bases outside gene matches: 7. Per the germline V gene, CDR1 is MRHNA and CDR2 is SNTAGT. CDR3: CATRTGVGGELFF. The DNA for the CDR3 is TGTGCCACCAGGACAGGGGTGGGCGGGGAGCTGTTTTTT.

This clonotype was seen repeatedly, ten times or more. The chain employs TRBV20-1 and TRBJ1-6; 7 nucleotides line up with TRBD1. The CDR3 runs to 14 residues. Per the germline V gene, CDR1 is DFQATT and CDR2 is SNEGSKA (reference sequence). The V segment lost 6 bases and the J segment 7 bases; nucleotides outside the gene matches: 9. The CDR3 spells CSAGQTGRNSPLHF. CDR3 nucleotides: TGCAGTGCCGGCCAGACAGGGCGGAATTCACCCCTCCACTTT.

This clonotype appeared a single time. The chain is built from TRBV7-3 and TRBJ2-3, with D possibly being TRBD2 (6 bases). Per germline, CDR1 SGHTA and CDR2 FQGTGA. CDR3 length: 14 amino acids. Trimming took 5 bases from V and 7 from J, leaving 16 bases between them. The CDR3 DNA reads TGTGCCAGCAGCCCGGGACTCGGGACTCATACGCAGTATTTT. Translating gives CASSPGLGTHTQYF.